This T cell receptor (beta chain) was sequenced for a study of Graves' ophthalmopathy and Graves' hyperthyroidism (dated by TCRdb to the late 2010s). General notes on the study: Peripheral blood was collected before any treatment was given, at the time of initial diagnosis. To tell Graves' ophthalmopathy apart from Graves' hyperthyroidism, and to predict which patients would progress to ophthalmopathy, the study relied on TCR beta repertoire signatures. In total, around 140 blood samples were TCR-sequenced: 40 to 45 ophthalmopathy, roughly 77 hyperthyroidism and some 17 hyperthyroidism-to-ophthalmopathy patients. To explore V-J signatures distinguishing ophthalmopathy from hyperthyroidism, a discovery set of roughly 100 patients (around 44 ophthalmopathy, some 57 stable hyperthyroidism) was enrolled. The independent validation cohort included some 19 hyperthyroidism patients plus 17 patients who later progressed from hyperthyroidism to ophthalmopathy. T-cell repertoires of thyroid tissue and blood were compared in 5 or 6 hyperthyroidism patients. After sampling, hyperthyroidism patients received methimazole starting at 30 mg daily, and ophthalmopathy patients received high-dose intravenous methylprednisolone.

About this clonotype: The target of this receptor is not known. Base qualities are missing; no much larger clone stands one base away.

The CDR3 measures 16 amino acids from cysteine to phenylalanine. The kept DNA is CDR3 alone, 48 bases in frame from the first base. As encoded in the germline V gene, CDR1 is SGHTA while CDR2 is FQGNSA. The germline V and J ends show losses of 6 bases and 0 bases respectively, and no gene match explains 8 bases of the junction. The ophthalmopathy patients had moderately to severely active disease, with a Clinical Activity Score of 3 or higher, a NOSPECS grade of 4 or higher, and a disease duration of less than 3 months. Patients with other autoimmune diseases, uncontrolled infections, pregnancy or lactation were excluded from the study. Clinical symptoms, serum thyroxine, TRAb, thyroid ultrasound and orbital computed tomography formed the basis of the diagnosis. PBMCs were isolated from 10 ml of fresh peripheral blood by Ficoll-Paque density gradient centrifugation. Total RNA was extracted using Trizol reagent, and RNA quality was checked on an Agilent 2100 Bioanalyzer.

TCR beta CDR3 regions were amplified from RNA transcripts for repertoire sequencing. The first round of RT-PCR was done with HTBI primers and the Qiagen OneStep RT-PCR kit, and was followed by a second round of multiplex PCR, then size selection and purification. The libraries underwent paired-end sequencing with 100 bp reads on an Illumina HiSeq2000. The source study handled its data this way. SOAPnuke was used to process the reads, removing any read that contained adapters or uncalled bases, had a mean Phred below 15, or lacked an exact match to the constant primer or identifier. High-quality paired reads were merged with COPE v1.2.5. Unique nucleotide sequences were defined as clonotypes and aligned to IMGT TRB V, D and J references using MiTCR v1.1. The analysis was limited to V-J combinations with a frequency above 0.0001, which together covered 99.2% of repertoires. A TCR clonal expansion and chaos score per V-J combination was defined as the ratio of F50 clonal expansion to chaos observed in the TCRdist matrix. Features were reduced by Welch's t-statistics and random forest to roughly 14 V-J combinations, which fed a naive Bayes classifier. The similarity between thyroid and blood repertoires was quantified using the Morisita-Horn index. Through fastp at Q25 and MiXCR, TCRdb rebuilt clones from the public reads, retaining in-frame beta chains. Each entry merges the rows of one CDR3 protein and shows their most common DNA and genes. The V and J calls and clone size come from TCRdb's table, not from the authors' own analysis. This sample comprises approximately 640,000 distinct CDR3 sequences, about two fifths of them detected only once. The top ten clonotypes cover over 2.5% of the sample.

The paper as a whole reports these results and caveats: No statistical method was used to predetermine the sample size, and group allocation was not hidden from the investigators. Most expanded thyroid clonotypes with frequency above 0.001 were also detected in blood, suggesting blood repertoires may reflect the thyroid immune response. In cross-validation, the 13-signature model distinguished ophthalmopathy from stable hyperthyroidism with just over 85% sensitivity and roughly 81% specificity, and in the test set the corresponding values were about 80% and 75%. In validation, the model predicted ophthalmopathy progression with about 70% sensitivity and roughly 72% specificity; 12 predicted patients were CT-confirmed with GO in a median of about 6.1 months.

The sequence came from an adult man with Graves' ophthalmopathy. Sequencing was carried out using peripheral blood. The chain uses TRBV7-2 and TRBJ1-1; TRBD1 agrees with 9 junctional bases. CDR3 sequence: CASRIDRGSLNTEAFF. The sequenced DNA is TGTGCCAGCAGAATCGACAGGGGGTCACTGAACACTGAAGCTTTCTTT.